These 25 T cell receptor beta chains share one sample of origin, sequenced in a study of OX40 agonist ivuxolimab in advanced cancers. This table comes from immunoSEQ multiplex PCR, and its TCRdb copy is limited to in-frame clones, with some not included. The data hold roughly 53,000 clones, with roughly 93% observed a single time. Here the sequenced sample was CD4+ or CD8+ T cells sorted from blood, taken in a trial of the OX40 agonist ivuxolimab. The receptor set was obtained from an adult with an advanced solid tumor such as melanoma, head and neck, liver or kidney cancer.

The chain joins TRBV28 to TRBJ2-2; D is unresolved. Trimming pared 5 bases from V and 7 bases from J, leaving 8 bases between. The CDR3 has 12 residues. Looked up from germline, CDR1 is MDHEN and CDR2 is SYDVKM. The CDR3 DNA sequence: TGTGCCAGCAGTCTAGACTTCGGGGAGCTGTTTTTT. It translates to CASSLDFGELFF.

The chain employs TRBV28 and TRBJ2-7; no firm D call. CDR1 MDHEN and CDR2 SYDVKM come from the germline V gene. Trimming shortened V by 4 bases and J by 3 bases, and 13 bases separated the two germline ends. There are 14 residues in the CDR3. The CDR3 DNA is TGTGCCAGCAGTTGGCGGCGGCTGAGCTACGAGCAGTACTTC. Residues: CASSWRRLSYEQYF.

This chain joins TRBV7-2 and TRBJ1-2, with D perhaps matching TRBD1 (6 bases). Germline values: CDR1 SGHTA, CDR2 FQGNSA. The CDR3 contains 14 residues. V shed 4 bases and J shed 4 bases, with 13 bases lying between them. In DNA, the CDR3 is TGTGCCAGCAGCTCGGGACACCGAATCTATGGCTACACCTTC. Translating gives CASSSGHRIYGYTF.

The chain couples TRBV29-1 to TRBJ2-1; 8 bases fit TRBD2. J lost 4 bases, V lost 7 bases, and 6 bases had no gene match. Germline CDR1 reads SQVTM; CDR2 reads ANQGSEA. There are 13 residues in the CDR3. The CDR3 region is CSGGTRKYNEQFF. DNA for the CDR3: TGCAGCGGCGGGACTAGGAAGTACAATGAGCAGTTCTTC.

This rearrangement joins TRBV27 to TRBJ2-1; 7 bases align to TRBD2. The V and J ends lost 3 bases and 4 bases, in that order; junction bases with no gene match: 3. Germline CDR1 MNHEY, CDR2 SMNVEV (reference sequence). The CDR3 runs 14 residues. CDR3 sequence: CASSLLAEYNEQFF. The CDR3 coding sequence is TGTGCCAGCAGTTTGCTAGCGGAATACAATGAGCAGTTCTTC.

This chain joins TRBV13 and TRBJ2-3; D is undetermined. CDR3 size: 12 residues. Trimming cost V 5 bases and J 2 bases, with 5 bases left between them. Germline CDR1 PRHDT, CDR2 FYEKMQ (reference sequence). The CDR3 loop reads CASSAPTDTQYF. In nucleotides, the CDR3 is TGTGCCAGCAGCGCCCCCACAGATACGCAGTATTTT.

The rearrangement links TRBV5-6 to TRBJ2-3; 12 bases align to TRBD2. The germline V gene has CDR1 SGHDT and CDR2 YYEEEE. J gave up 7 bases and V 4 bases, and 10 bases lay outside the gene matches. This CDR3 spans 16 amino acids. The CDR3 DNA is TGTGCCAGCAGCACCGGACTAGCGGGACTTCTATATACGCAGTATTTT. As protein: CASSTGLAGLLYTQYF. Complete variable domain (other parts from reference TRBV5-6 and TRBJ2-3): DAGVTQSPTHLIKTRGQQVTLRCSPKSGHDTVSWYQQALGQGPQFIFQYYEEEERQRGNFPDRFSGHQFPNYSSELNVNALLLGDSALYLCASSTGLAGLLYTQYFGPGTRLTVL.

The chain joins TRBV5-5 to TRBJ2-7, with D perhaps TRBD2 (6 bases). The CDR3 loop spans 14 amino acids. Trimming took off 5 bases at V and 4 bases at J, with 16 bases between the two ends. Germline CDR1 SGHKS, CDR2 YYEKEE (reference sequence). CDR3 in DNA: TGTGCCAGCAGTTGGGACTCCCGACCATACGAGCAGTACTTC. It is translated as CASSWDSRPYEQYF.

The rearrangement uses TRBV10-3 and TRBJ2-7, with 7 positions matching TRBD2. CDR1 ENHRY and CDR2 SYGVKD come from the germline V gene. This CDR3 spans 11 amino acids. V shed 11 bases and J 5 bases; nucleotides not matched to a gene: 6. CDR3 nucleotide sequence: TGTGCCTTGGGGGAGGGGAACGAGCAGTACTTC. This sequence encodes CALGEGNEQYF.

The chain carries TRBV7-3 and TRBJ2-1; D is unclear. The germline V gene encodes CDR1 SGHTA and CDR2 FQGTGA. This CDR3 has 12 residues. The V end was cut by 2 bases, the J end by 7 bases, with 6 bases between. The CDR3 loop is CASSLVGNEQFF. The CDR3 coding sequence is TGTGCCAGCAGCTTAGTTGGGAATGAGCAGTTCTTC.

This chain connects TRBV10-3 to TRBJ2-7, with D perhaps TRBD2 (6 bases). Germline V gene data show CDR1 as ENHRY and CDR2 as SYGVKD. Trimming took 4 bases from V and 5 from J, leaving 18 bases between them. The CDR3 has 15 residues. CDR3 sequence reads: CAISVPRLGSHEQYF. The CDR3 DNA reads TGTGCCATCAGTGTCCCCCGACTAGGAAGTCACGAGCAGTACTTC.

The chain uses TRBV7-8 and TRBJ2-3; 11 bases match TRBD2. This CDR3 is 19 amino acids long. Germline V gene data show CDR1 as SGHVS and CDR2 as FQNEAQ. The ends lost 2 bases at V and 2 bases at J; junction bases unmatched: 12. The CDR3 protein is CASSLPGLAEEGDTDTQYF. As DNA, the CDR3 is TGTGCCAGCAGCTTACCGGGACTAGCGGAGGAGGGAGACACAGATACGCAGTATTTT.

The rearrangement uses TRBV6-5 and TRBJ2-7; 10 positions match TRBD2. The V gene end was trimmed by 4 bases and the J gene end by 0 bases; junction bases not matched to a gene: 3. The CDR3 spans 15 residues. Germline V lookup: CDR1 MNHEY, CDR2 SVGAGI. CDR3 in DNA: TGTGCCAGCAGTTCCACTAGCGGGATCTCCTACGAGCAGTACTTC. Its translation: CASSSTSGISYEQYF.

V and J are TRBV28 and TRBJ2-7; 11 bases match TRBD1. Germline trimming cut 2 bases from V and 3 bases from J; bases unmatched to any gene: 9. The CDR3 has 17 amino acids. CDR1 and CDR2 (germline): MDHEN, SYDVKM. CDR3 loop: CASSLLERTGGFYEQYF. The CDR3 bases are TGTGCCAGCAGTTTACTCGAAAGGACAGGGGGCTTCTACGAGCAGTACTTC.

V usage is TRBV7-2 and J usage is TRBJ2-7, with a weak D call TRBD2 (6 bases). Trimming shortened V by 0 bases and J by 7 bases, and 10 bases separated the two germline ends. Germline V lookup: CDR1 SGHTA, CDR2 FQGNSA. CDR3 length equals 13 residues. The DNA for the CDR3 is TGTGCCAGCAGCTTAGCGGGAGCGGGTGAGCAGTACTTC. This translates into CASSLAGAGEQYF.

The chain is built from TRBV27 and TRBJ1-5, with D possibly being TRBD1 (6 bases). The CDR3 runs to 16 residues. V was trimmed by 0 bases and J by 5 bases, leaving 14 bases between them. Germline CDR1 reads MNHEY; CDR2 reads SMNVEV (reference sequence). The CDR3 DNA is TGTGCCAGCAGTTTATCAGGGGGTGAGGGAGATCAGCCCCAGCATTTT. It translates to CASSLSGGEGDQPQHF.

This chain joins TRBV19 and TRBJ2-7; D is possibly TRBD2 (5 bases). V was clipped by 3 bases and J by 3 bases, with 12 bases between them. CDR1 is LNHDA and CDR2 is SQIVND in the germline V gene (reference sequence). The CDR3 has 14 residues. The chain's CDR3 is CASSMRGQYYEQYF. CDR3 sequence (DNA): TGTGCCAGTAGTATGCGAGGGCAGTACTACGAGCAGTACTTC.

The chain is built from TRBV19 and TRBJ2-7, with D perhaps given as TRBD1 or TRBD2 (6 bases each). The V gene's germline CDR1 is LNHDA and CDR2 SQIVND (reference sequence). The CDR3 covers 16 residues. Trimming stripped 6 bases from V and 3 bases from J, with 21 bases between. The CDR3 DNA sequence: TGTGCCAGTAGCCCAGGAGGGGGAGGAATGGTCTACGAGCAGTACTTC. It specifies CASSPGGGGMVYEQYF.

J is TRBJ1-2 and V is TRBV4-2; D is unresolved. Germline assignment: CDR1 LGHNA and CDR2 YNFKEQ. The CDR3 totals 16 residues. V dropped 1 base and J dropped 6 bases, with 18 bases sitting between them. Here the CDR3 reads CASSQASREKAHGYTF. CDR3 nucleotides: TGTGCCAGCAGCCAAGCCAGTAGGGAAAAAGCTCATGGCTACACCTTC.

The rearrangement links TRBV19 to TRBJ2-1, with 12 nucleotides matching TRBD2. Germline V lookup: CDR1 LNHDA, CDR2 SQIVND (reference sequence). This CDR3 region has 16 residues. V dropped 1 base and J dropped 8; count of bases not matched to a gene: 6. The CDR3 here is CASSIAASGGAYEQFF. As DNA, the CDR3 is TGTGCCAGTAGTATAGCAGCTAGCGGGGGGGCATATGAGCAGTTCTTC.

This clone was observed a single time. The chain recombines TRBV7-8 with TRBJ2-5; 11 bases are a match to TRBD2. V gave up 4 bases and J gave up 1 base; unmatched junction bases: 5. Germline V gene sequence: CDR1 SGHVS, CDR2 FQNEAQ. The CDR3 runs 16 residues. CDR3 sequence: CASSSRLAGTQETQYF. For the CDR3, the DNA is TGTGCCAGCAGCTCCCGACTAGCGGGAACCCAAGAGACCCAGTACTTC.

The chain couples TRBV4-1 to TRBJ2-3, with TRBD2 as a possible D gene (6 bases). The CDR3 covers 16 residues. Germline-derived CDR1 and CDR2 are MGHRA and YSYEKL. Trimming left V 0 bases short and J 2 bases short, with 12 bases between. The CDR3 DNA reads as TGCGCCAGCAGCCAAGAGACCGGGGGTGACACAGATACGCAGTATTTT. This codes for CASSQETGGDTDTQYF.

This clone is a singleton in its sample. This chain joins TRBV7-9 and TRBJ2-3; D not resolved. The CDR3 consists of 11 residues. Trimming left V 5 bases short and J 4 bases short, with 4 bases between. Germline lookup yields CDR1 SEHNR and CDR2 FQNEAQ (reference sequence). The CDR3 loop is CASSQPDTQYF. The DNA of the CDR3 is TGTGCCAGCAGCCAACCAGATACGCAGTATTTT.

The rearrangement uses TRBV2 and TRBJ2-7; 11 positions agree with TRBD2. This CDR3 comprises 14 residues. Germline values: CDR1 SNHLY, CDR2 FYNNEI. J lost 3 bases, V lost 6 bases, and 4 bases had no gene match. The CDR3 here is CASSPGTSGYEQYF. CDR3 DNA: TGTGCCAGCAGCCCCGGGACTAGCGGCTACGAGCAGTACTTC.

V gene TRBV4-1 combines with J gene TRBJ2-7; 9 positions agree with TRBD2. The germline CDR1 and CDR2 sequences are MGHRA and YSYEKL. The CDR3 has 18 amino acids. Trimming cost V 4 bases and J 0 bases; bases outside gene matches: 13. The CDR3 DNA sequence: TGCGCCAGCAGCCCCCGAGATAGCGGGAGTATCAACTCCTACGAGCAGTACTTC. This encodes CASSPRDSGSINSYEQYF.